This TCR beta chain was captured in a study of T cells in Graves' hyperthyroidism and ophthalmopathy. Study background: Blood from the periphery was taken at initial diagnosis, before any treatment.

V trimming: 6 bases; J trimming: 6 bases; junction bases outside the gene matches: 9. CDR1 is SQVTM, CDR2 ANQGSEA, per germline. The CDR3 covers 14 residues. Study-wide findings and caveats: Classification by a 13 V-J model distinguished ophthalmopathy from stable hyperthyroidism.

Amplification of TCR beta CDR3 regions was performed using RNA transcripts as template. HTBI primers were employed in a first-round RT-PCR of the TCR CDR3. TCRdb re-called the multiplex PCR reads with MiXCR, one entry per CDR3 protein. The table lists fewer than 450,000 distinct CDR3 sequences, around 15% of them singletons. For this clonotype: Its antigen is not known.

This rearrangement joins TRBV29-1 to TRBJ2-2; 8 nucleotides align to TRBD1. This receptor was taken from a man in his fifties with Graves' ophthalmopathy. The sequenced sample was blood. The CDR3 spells CSVARTGSAGELFF. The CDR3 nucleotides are TGCAGCGTCGCCCGGACAGGGTCCGCCGGGGAGCTGTTTTTT.